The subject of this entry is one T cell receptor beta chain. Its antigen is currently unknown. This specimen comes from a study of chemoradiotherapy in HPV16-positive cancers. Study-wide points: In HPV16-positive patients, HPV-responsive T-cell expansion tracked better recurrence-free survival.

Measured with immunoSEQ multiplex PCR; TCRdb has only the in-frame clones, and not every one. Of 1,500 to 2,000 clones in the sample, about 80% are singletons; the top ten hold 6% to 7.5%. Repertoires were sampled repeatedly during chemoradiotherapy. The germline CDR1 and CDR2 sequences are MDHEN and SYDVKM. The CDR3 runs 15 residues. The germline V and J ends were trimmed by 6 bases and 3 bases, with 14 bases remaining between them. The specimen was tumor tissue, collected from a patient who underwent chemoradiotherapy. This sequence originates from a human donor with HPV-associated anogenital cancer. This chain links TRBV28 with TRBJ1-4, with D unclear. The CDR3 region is CASSPLGRANEKLFF. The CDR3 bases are TGTGCCAGCAGCCCTTTAGGGCGGGCTAATGAAAAACTGTTTTTT.